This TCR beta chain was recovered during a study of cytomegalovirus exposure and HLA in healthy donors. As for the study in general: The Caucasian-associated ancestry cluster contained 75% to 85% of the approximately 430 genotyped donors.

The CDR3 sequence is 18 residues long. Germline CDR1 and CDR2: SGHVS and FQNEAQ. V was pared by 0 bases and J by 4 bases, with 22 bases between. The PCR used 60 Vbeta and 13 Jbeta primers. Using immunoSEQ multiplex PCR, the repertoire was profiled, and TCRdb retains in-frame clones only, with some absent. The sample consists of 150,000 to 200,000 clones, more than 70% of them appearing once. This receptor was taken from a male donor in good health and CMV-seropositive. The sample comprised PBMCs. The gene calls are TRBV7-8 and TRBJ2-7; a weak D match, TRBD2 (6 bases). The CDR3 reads CASSLAGGSYGVLYEQYF. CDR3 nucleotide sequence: TGTGCCAGCAGCTTAGCGGGAGGTTCCTACGGGGTTTTATACGAGCAGTACTTC.